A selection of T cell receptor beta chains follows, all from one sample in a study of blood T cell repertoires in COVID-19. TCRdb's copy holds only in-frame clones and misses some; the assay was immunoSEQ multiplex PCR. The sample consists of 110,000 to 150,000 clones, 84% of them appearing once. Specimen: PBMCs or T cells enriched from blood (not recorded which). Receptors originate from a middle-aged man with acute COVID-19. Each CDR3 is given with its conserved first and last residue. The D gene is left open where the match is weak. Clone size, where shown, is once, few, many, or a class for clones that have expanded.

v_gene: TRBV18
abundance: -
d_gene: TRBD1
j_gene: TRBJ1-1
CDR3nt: TGTGCCAGCTCACGGGACAGCTCGAACACTGAAGCTTTCTTT
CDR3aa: CASSRDSSNTEAFF

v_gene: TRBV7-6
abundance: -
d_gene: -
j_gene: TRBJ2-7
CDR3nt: TGTGCCAGCAGCCCCCGAACTTCCTACGAGCAGTACTTC
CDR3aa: CASSPRTSYEQYF

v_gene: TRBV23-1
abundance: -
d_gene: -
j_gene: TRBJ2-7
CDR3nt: TGCGCCAGCAGTCAAGGACCGGGACACACATACGAGCAGTACTTC
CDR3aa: CASSQGPGHTYEQYF

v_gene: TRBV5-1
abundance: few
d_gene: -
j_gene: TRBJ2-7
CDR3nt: TGCGCCAGCAGCTTGGATGCAGCGGAGGTTGACGAGCAGTACTTC
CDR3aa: CASSLDAAEVDEQYF

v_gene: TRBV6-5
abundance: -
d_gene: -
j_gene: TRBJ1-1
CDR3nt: TGTGCCAGCAGTTACTCCCCTCTGGGCGTTACTGAAGCTTTCTTT
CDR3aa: CASSYSPLGVTEAFF

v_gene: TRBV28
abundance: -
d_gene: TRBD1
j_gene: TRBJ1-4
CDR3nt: TGTGCCAGCAGTTTTGCCGGACAGGGGGCGGGGGATAACGAAAAACTGTTTTTT
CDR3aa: CASSFAGQGAGDNEKLFF

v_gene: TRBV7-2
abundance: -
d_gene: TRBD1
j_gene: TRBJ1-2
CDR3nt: TGTGCCAGCAGCCCCTATCCGGGACAGGGTTTCTATGGCTACACCTTC
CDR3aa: CASSPYPGQGFYGYTF

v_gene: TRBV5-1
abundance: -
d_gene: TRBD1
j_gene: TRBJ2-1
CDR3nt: TGCGCCAGCAGCTTGGAGTGGATTGGACAGGGTTTCAATGAGCAGTTCTTC
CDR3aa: CASSLEWIGQGFNEQFF

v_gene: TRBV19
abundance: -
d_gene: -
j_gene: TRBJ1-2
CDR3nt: TGTGCCTCCAATGGGGAGGACTATGGCTACACCTTC
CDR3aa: CASNGEDYGYTF

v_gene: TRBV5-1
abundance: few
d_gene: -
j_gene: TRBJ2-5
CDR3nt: TGCGCCAGCAGCCCTACTAGTCGGGAGACCCAGTACTTC
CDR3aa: CASSPTSRETQYF

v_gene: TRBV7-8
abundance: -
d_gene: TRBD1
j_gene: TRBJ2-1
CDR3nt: TGTGCCAGCAGCTTCTTACCCGGACAGGTCATCTACAATGAGCAGTTCTTC
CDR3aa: CASSFLPGQVIYNEQFF

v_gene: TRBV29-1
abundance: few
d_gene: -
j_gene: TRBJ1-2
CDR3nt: TGCAGCGTTGAATACAGGGATGGCTACACCTTC
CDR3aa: CSVEYRDGYTF

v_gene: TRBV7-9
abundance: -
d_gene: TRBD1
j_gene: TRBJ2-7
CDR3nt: TGTGCCAGCAGCTTAGGCACAGGGGGAATCGAGCAGTACTTC
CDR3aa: CASSLGTGGIEQYF

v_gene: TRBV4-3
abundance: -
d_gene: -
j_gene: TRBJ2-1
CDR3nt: TGCGCCAGCAGCCCCCTGACGGGGGACAATGAGCAGTTCTTC
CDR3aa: CASSPLTGDNEQFF

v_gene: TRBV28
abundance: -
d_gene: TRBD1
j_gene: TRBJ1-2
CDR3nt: TGTGCCAGCAGCCCCGGGACAGGGGCTAACTATGGCTACACCTTC
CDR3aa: CASSPGTGANYGYTF

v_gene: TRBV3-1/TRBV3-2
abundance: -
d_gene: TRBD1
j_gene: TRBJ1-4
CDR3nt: TGTGCCAGCACCCAGGGGGGGGGACTTGAAAAACTGTTTTTT
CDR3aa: CASTQGGGLEKLFF

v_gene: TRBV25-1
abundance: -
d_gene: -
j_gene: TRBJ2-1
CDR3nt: TGTGCCAGGAGACTAGGTCGGCAGTTCTTC
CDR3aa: CARRLGRQFF

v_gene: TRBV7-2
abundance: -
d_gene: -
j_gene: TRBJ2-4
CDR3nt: TGTGCCAGCAGCTTAGTTCCTAGCTCGGGAGCCGTTGCCAAAAACATTCAGTACTTC
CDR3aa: CASSLVPSSGAVAKNIQYF

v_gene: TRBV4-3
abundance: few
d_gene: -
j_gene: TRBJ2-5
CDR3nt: TGCGCCAGCAGCCCCCGGGACTCACAAACCACTAATCGGACCCAGTACTTC
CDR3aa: CASSPRDSQTTNRTQYF

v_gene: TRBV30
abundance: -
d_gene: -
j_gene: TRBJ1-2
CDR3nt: TGTGCCTGGAGGACTCCTCGATTTGCTAACTATGGCTACACCTTC
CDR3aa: CAWRTPRFANYGYTF

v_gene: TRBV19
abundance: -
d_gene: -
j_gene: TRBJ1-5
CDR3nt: TGTGCCAGTGCGGACAGAGCAAGAAATCAGCCCCAGCATTTT
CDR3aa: CASADRARNQPQHF

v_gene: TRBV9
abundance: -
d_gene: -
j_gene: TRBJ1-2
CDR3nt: TGTGCCAGCAGCGTAGCTCAGGGGATGGGTGGCTACACCTTC
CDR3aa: CASSVAQGMGGYTF

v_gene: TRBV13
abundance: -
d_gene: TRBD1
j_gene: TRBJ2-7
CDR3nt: TGTGCCAGCAGCCAGGCGGGTACAGGGGGTATTCAGGAGCAGTACTTC
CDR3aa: CASSQAGTGGIQEQYF

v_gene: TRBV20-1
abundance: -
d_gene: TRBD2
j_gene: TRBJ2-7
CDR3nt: TGCAGTGCTAGTAAGACTAGCGGAAATCACGAGCAGTACTTC
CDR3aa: CSASKTSGNHEQYF

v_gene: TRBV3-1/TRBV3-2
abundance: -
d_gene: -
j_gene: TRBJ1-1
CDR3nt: TGTGCCAGCAGCCTCGCGACTAAAAGAACTGAAGCTTTCTTT
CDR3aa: CASSLATKRTEAFF

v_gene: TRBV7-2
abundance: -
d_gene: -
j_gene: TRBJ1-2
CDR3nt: TGTGCCAGCAGCTCCGTCGGGTCTAACTATGGCTACACCTTC
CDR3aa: CASSSVGSNYGYTF

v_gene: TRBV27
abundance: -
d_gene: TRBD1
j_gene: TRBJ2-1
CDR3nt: TGTGCCAGCAGTTGGACAGGGGTTGGCAATGAGCAGTTCTTC
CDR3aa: CASSWTGVGNEQFF

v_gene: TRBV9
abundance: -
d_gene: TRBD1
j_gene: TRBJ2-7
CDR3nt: TGTGCCAGCAGAGTCGCCCGACAGGGGGGTCCCCACGAGCAGTACTTC
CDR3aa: CASRVARQGGPHEQYF

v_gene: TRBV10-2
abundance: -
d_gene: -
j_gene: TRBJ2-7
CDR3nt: TGCGCCAGCAGCTTGAGTTCCTCCTACGAGCAGTACTTC
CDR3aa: CASSLSSSYEQYF

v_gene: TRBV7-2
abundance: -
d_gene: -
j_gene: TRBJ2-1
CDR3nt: TGTGCCAGCAGCTCTTACGTCTCGCGGGACAATGAGCAGTTCTTC
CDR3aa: CASSSYVSRDNEQFF

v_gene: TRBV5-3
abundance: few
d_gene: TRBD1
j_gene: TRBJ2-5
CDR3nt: TGTGCCAGAAGCCACAGGGGTAATCAAGAGACCCAGTACTTC
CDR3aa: CARSHRGNQETQYF